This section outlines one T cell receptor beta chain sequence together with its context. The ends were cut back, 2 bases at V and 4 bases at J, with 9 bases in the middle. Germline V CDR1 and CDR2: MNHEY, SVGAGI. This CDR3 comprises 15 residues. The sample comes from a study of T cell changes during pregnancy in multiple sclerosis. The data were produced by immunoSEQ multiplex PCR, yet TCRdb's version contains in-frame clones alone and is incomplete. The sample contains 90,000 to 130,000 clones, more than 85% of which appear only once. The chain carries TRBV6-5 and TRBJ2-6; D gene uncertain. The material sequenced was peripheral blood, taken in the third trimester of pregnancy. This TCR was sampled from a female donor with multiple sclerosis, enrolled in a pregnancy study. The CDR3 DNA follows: TGTGCCAGCAGTTACGGTGGGCGAGGGGCCAACGTCCTGACTTTC. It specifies CASSYGGRGANVLTF.